The present T cell receptor (beta chain) was sequenced within a study of T cells after yellow fever vaccination. The sample holds a few counts of this clonotype. Trimming cost V 4 bases and J 8 bases; bases outside gene matches: 6. CDR1 and CDR2 (germline): WNHNN, SYGVQD (reference sequence). The length of the CDR3 is 15 residues. It was through 5'RACE template switching that TCR cDNA was made, with a universal primer site and UMIs added. MiXCR, run by TCRdb on the 5' RACE reads, gives a single entry per CDR3 protein. The sample yields more than 450,000 distinct CDR3 sequences, 21% seen once. Sequences were derived from PBMCs, sampled 20 to 25 days after the first yellow fever vaccination. This receptor was obtained from a young man who received the YFV17D yellow fever vaccine. The genes are TRBV10-1 and TRBJ2-1; 12 nucleotides match TRBD1. The CDR3: CASSGGTGGGDEQFF. In DNA, the CDR3 is TGCGCCAGCAGTGGTGGGACAGGGGGCGGGGATGAGCAGTTCTTC.